This entry concerns a single T cell receptor (beta chain). No cognate antigen has been identified for it. Nothing much larger sits one base from this clone, and base qualities are not available. The convalescent patients' positive SARS-CoV-2 PCR tests fell between March and December 2020, which was before the Alpha, Beta and Delta variants emerged in the United States. PBMCs were separated from whole blood using Ficoll-Paque Plus gradient centrifugation and then either used fresh or cryopreserved at -140C. The sample comes from a study of vaccination and CD4 T cells after COVID-19 (dated by TCRdb to 2022 to 2024). About the study as a whole: Every convalescent patient had a positive nasal swab PCR test for SARS-CoV-2, with mild disease in roughly nine patients and severe disease in one. In the convalescent cohort there were six males and four females, among whom were two Hispanic individuals, seven Caucasians, two Asians and one multiracial person. Participants got two doses of the Pfizer-BioNTech BNT162b2 vaccine (n=8) or two doses of the Moderna mRNA-1273 vaccine (n=2). Post-COVID blood samples from convalescent patients were collected a median of around 100 days after diagnosis, with a range of about 35 to 161 days. Post-vaccine blood samples were taken a median of around 70 days after the second vaccine dose, with a range of about 13 to 250 days. In under twelve COVID-19 convalescent patients and a handful of infection-naive healthy vaccine recipients, researchers compared the spike-specific CD4+ TCR repertoire from before mRNA vaccination with the repertoire from after. What the work shows at the level of the full study, not this receptor alone: Only a relatively small number of convalescent patients were included in the study, and early timepoints following natural infection were not analyzed. In convalescent patients, a median roughly 86% of post-vaccine SARS-CoV-2-reactive clones were detected only after vaccination, suggesting vaccine-specific priming. Of the vaccine-specific clones in convalescent patients, 304 of 307, or nearly all, reacted only to SARS-CoV-2 spike and did not cross-react with common cold coronaviruses. An increase in the median number of SARS-CoV-2-reactive clonotypes from approximately 21 after infection to roughly 38 after vaccination was observed, but the change was not found to be significant.

The library was generated by PCR. The instrument was an Illumina iSeq 100. Regarding the original processing steps: Non-productive sequences were filtered out, and CDR3s that did not start with C, did not end with F or W, or were shorter than 7 amino acids were discarded. CDR3 homology was assessed with Levenshtein distances (stringdist) and unrooted phylogenetic trees (ape) in R version 3.6.1. TCRdb redid the processing of the public reads, applying fastp at Q25 and MiXCR, and retained in-frame beta chains. Rows with one shared CDR3 protein collapse into an entry with the most common genes and DNA. The V and J calls shown here were made by TCRdb, not taken from the authors' results. Here the sample has tens of thousands of distinct CDR3 sequences; roughly 51% occur a single time. The ten largest make up around 1% of the sample. The sequence was obtained from a human donor who had recovered from COVID-19. The material sequenced was CD4+ T cells from blood, taken before SARS-CoV-2 vaccination.

The DNA is as follows: TGTGCCAGCAGCTTAGTTGGACAGGGGACAGATACGCAGTATTTT. It codes for CASSLVGQGTDTQYF. The chain uses TRBV7-2 and TRBJ2-3, with TRBD1 identical over 9 junction bases. CDR1 SGHTA and CDR2 FQGNSA are derived from the germline V gene. The CDR3 starts with the cysteine, ends with the phenylalanine, and has 15 residues. Only the CDR3 region is kept as DNA, spanning 45 bases read in frame from base 1. V ends up 1 base short and J 3 bases short, with an unmatched junction base count of 2.